Given below is one T cell receptor (beta chain) in context. Sequencing was performed with immunoSEQ multiplex PCR; in TCRdb, only in-frame clones are kept and a portion is missing. This sample has about 76,000 clones, with about 86% found just once. This specimen comes from a study of technical replicates of blood from several donors. This CDR3 contains 16 residues. Germline V gene sequence: CDR1 LGHNA, CDR2 YNFKEQ. The J segment lost 2 bases and the V segment lost 0 bases, leaving 5 bases of the junction unmatched. The chain uses TRBV4-2 and TRBJ1-1, with 8 nucleotides matching TRBD1. Sequencing input: PBMCs. The clonotype was recovered from a human donor in good health. Some clones in this sample may be carry-over from other donors' samples. The CDR3 DNA sequence: TGTGCCAGCAGCCAAGAAACCGGGACAGGTAACACTGAAGCTTTCTTT. Residues: CASSQETGTGNTEAFF.